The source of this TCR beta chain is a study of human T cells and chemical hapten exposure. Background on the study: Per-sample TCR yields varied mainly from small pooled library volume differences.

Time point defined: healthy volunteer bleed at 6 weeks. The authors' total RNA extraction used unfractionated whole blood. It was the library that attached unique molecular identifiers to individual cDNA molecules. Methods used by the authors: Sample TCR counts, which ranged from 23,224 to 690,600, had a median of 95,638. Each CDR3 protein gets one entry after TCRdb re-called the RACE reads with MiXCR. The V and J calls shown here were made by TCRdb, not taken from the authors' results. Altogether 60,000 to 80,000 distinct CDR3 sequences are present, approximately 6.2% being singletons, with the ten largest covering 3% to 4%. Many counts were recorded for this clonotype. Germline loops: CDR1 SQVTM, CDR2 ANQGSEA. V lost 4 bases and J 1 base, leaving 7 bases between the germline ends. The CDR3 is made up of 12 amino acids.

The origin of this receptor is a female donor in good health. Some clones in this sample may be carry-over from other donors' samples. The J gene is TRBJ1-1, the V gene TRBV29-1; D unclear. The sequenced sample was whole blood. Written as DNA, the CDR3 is TGCAGCGTTGTCGATCCGAACACTGAAGCTTTCTTT. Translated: CSVVDPNTEAFF. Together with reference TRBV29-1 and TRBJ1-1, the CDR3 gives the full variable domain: SAVISQKPSRDICQRGTSLTIQCQVDSQVTMMFWYRQQPGQSLTLIATANQGSEATYESGFVIDKFPISRPNLTFSTLTVSNMSPEDSSIYLCSVVDPNTEAFFGQGTRLTVV.